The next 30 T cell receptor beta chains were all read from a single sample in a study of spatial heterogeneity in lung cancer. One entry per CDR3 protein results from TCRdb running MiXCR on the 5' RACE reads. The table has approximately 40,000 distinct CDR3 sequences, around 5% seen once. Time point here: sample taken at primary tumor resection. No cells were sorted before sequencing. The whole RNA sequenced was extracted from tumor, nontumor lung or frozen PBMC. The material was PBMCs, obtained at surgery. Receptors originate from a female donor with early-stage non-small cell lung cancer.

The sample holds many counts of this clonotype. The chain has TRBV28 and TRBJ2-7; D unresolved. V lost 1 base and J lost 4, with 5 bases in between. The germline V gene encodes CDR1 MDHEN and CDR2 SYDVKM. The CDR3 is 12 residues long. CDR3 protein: CASSLSAYEQYF. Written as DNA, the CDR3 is TGTGCCAGCAGTTTATCCGCTTACGAGCAGTACTTC.

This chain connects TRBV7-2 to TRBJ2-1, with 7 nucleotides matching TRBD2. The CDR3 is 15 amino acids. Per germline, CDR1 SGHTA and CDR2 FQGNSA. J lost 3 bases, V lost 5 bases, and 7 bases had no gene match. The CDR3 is CASSLALAVYNEQFF. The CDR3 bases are TGTGCCAGCAGCCTTGCTCTAGCGGTCTACAATGAGCAGTTCTTC.

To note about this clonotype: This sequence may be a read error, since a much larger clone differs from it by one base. The CDR3 reads CASSLPAYSGANVLTF. The CDR3 coding sequence is TGTGCCAGCAGCTTGCCCGCGTACTCTGGGGCCAACGTCCTGACTTTC. This sequence joins TRBV5-5 and TRBJ2-6; D gene ambiguous. This CDR3 has 16 residues. The germline V gene encodes CDR1 SGHKS and CDR2 YYEKEE (reference sequence). V gave up 1 base and J gave up 0 bases, with 8 bases separating them.

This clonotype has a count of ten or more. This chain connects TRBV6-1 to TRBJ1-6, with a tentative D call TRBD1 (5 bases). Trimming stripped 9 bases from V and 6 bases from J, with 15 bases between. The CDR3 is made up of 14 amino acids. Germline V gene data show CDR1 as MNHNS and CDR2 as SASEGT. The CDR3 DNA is TGTGCCAGTGTCCTTACAGGCTTTAATTCACCCCTCCACTTT. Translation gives CASVLTGFNSPLHF.

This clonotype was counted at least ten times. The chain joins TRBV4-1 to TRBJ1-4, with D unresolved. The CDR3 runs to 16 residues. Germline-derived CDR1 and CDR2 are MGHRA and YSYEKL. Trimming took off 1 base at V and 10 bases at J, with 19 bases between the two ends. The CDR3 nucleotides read TGCGCCAGCAGCCAAGTAGGGCAGGCGAGGGAGGGAAAACTGTTTTTT. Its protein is CASSQVGQAREGKLFF.

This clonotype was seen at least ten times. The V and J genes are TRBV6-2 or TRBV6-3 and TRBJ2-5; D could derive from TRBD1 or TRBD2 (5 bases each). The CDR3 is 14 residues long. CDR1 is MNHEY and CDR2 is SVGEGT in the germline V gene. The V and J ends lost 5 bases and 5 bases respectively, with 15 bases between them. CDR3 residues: CASSPRGVRETQYF. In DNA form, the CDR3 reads TGTGCCAGCAGTCCCCGAGGGGTAAGGGAGACCCAGTACTTC.

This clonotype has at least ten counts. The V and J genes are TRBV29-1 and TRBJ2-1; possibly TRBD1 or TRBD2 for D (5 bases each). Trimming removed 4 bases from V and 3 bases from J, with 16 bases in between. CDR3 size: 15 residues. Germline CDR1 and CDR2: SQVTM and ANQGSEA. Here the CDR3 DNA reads TGCAGCGTTGGGGGGACGCTATCGGACTACAATGAGCAGTTCTTC. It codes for CSVGGTLSDYNEQFF.

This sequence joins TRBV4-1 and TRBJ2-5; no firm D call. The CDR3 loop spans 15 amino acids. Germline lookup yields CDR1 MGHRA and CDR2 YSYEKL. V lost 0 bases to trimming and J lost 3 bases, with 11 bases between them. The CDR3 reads CASSQEAQLEETQYF. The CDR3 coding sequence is TGCGCCAGCAGCCAAGAGGCACAGTTAGAAGAGACCCAGTACTTC.

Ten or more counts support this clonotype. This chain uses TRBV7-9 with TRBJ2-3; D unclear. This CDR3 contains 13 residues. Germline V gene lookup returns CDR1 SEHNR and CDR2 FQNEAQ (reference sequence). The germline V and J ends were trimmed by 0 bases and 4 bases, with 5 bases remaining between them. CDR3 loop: CASSLAGPDTQYF. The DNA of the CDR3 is TGTGCCAGCAGCTTAGCTGGGCCAGATACGCAGTATTTT.

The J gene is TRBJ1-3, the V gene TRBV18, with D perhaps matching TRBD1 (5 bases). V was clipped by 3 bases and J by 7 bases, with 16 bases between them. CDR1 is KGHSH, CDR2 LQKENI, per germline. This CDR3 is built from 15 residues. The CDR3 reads CASSPGRDGRNTIYF. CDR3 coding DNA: TGTGCCAGCTCACCCGGCAGGGATGGAAGGAACACCATATATTTT.

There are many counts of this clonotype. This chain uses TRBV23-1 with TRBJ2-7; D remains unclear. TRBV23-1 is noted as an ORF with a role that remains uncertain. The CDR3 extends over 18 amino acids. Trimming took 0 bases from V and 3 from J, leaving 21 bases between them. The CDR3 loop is CASSQSRLVRLRSYEQYF. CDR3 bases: TGCGCCAGCAGTCAATCGCGGTTAGTGAGATTAAGGAGCTACGAGCAGTACTTC.

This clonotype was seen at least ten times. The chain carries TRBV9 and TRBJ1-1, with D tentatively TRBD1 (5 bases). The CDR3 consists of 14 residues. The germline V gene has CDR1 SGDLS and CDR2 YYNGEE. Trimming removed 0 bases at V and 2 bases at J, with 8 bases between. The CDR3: CASSVGTSNTEAFF. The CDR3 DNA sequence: TGTGCCAGCAGCGTAGGGACAAGCAACACTGAAGCTTTCTTT.

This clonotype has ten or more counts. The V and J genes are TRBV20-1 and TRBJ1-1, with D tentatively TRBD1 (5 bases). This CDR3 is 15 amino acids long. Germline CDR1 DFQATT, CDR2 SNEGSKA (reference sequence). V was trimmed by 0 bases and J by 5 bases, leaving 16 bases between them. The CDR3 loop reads CSARDLSWGNTEAFF. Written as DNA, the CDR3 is TGCAGTGCTAGAGATTTGTCTTGGGGGAATACTGAAGCTTTCTTT.

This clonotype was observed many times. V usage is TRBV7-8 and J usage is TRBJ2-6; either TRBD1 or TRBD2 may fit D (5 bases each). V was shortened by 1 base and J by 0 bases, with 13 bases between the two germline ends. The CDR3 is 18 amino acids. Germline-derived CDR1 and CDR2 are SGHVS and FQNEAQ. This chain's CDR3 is CASSLGGRGRSGANVLTF. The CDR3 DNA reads TGTGCCAGCAGCTTAGGCGGTCGGGGACGCTCTGGGGCCAACGTCCTGACTTTC.

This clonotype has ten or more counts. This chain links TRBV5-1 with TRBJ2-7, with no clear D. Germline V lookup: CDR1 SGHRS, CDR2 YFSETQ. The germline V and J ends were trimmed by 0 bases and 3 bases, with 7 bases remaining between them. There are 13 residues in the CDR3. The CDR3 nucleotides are TGCGCCAGCAGCTTGGTTCCGATCTACGAGCAGTACTTC. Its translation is CASSLVPIYEQYF.

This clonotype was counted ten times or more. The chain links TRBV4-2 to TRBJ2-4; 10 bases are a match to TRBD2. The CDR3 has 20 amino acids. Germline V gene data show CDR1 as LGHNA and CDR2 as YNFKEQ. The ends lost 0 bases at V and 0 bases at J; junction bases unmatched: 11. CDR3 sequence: CASSQEISSGGVLAKNIQYF. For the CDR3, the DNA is TGTGCCAGCAGCCAAGAAATCTCTAGCGGGGGTGTTTTAGCCAAAAACATTCAGTACTTC.

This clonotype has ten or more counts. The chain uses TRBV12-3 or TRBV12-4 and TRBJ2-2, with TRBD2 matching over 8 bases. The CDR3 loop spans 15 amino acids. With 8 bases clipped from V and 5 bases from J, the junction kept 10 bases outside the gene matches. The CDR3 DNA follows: TGTGCCAGCGCAACTAGCGGTCGCAAGACCGGGGAGCTGTTTTTT. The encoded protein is CASATSGRKTGELFF.

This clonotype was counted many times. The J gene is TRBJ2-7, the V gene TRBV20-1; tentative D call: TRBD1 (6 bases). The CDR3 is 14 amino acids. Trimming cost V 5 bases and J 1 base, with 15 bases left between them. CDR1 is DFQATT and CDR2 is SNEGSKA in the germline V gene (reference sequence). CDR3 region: CSAALRGKSYEQYF. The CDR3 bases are TGCAGTGCTGCGCTCAGGGGCAAGTCCTACGAGCAGTACTTC.

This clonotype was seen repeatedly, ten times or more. The CDR3 reads CASSGTGDPWSEQFF. The CDR3 region has the DNA TGTGCCAGCAGTGGTACAGGGGACCCTTGGAGTGAGCAGTTCTTC. The V gene is TRBV9, the J gene TRBJ2-1; 7 bases are shared with TRBD1. This CDR3 has 15 amino acids. Germline-derived CDR1 and CDR2 are SGDLS and YYNGEE. V shed 5 bases, J shed 9 bases, and the junction held 14 bases outside the gene matches.

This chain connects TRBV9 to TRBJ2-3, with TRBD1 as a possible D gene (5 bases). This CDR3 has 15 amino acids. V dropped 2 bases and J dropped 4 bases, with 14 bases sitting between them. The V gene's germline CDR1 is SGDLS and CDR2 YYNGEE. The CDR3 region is CASSVGQGGPDTQYF. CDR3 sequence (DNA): TGTGCCAGCAGCGTGGGTCAGGGTGGTCCAGATACGCAGTATTTT.

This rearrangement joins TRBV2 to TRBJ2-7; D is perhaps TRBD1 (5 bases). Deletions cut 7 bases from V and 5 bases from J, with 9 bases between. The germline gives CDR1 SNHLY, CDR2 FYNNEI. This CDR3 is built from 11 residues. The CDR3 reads CASNQGDEQYF. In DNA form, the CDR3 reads TGTGCCAGCAATCAGGGTGACGAGCAGTACTTC.

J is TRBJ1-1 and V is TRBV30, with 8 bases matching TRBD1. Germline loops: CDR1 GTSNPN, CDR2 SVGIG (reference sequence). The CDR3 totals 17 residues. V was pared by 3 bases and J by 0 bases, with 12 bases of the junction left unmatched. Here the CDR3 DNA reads TGTGCCTGGAGACGGGACCCGGACAGGGCCCTGAACACTGAAGCTTTCTTT. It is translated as CAWRRDPDRALNTEAFF.

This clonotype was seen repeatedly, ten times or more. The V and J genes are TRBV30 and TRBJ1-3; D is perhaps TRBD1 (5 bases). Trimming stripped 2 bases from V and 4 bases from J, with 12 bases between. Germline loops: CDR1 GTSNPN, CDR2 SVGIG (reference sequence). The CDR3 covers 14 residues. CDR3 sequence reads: CAWSIGAPGNTIYF. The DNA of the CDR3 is TGTGCCTGGAGTATCGGGGCACCCGGAAACACCATATATTTT.

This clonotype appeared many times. The CDR3 protein is CASSLGLLTSGRARETQYF. CDR3 bases: TGTGCCAGCAGCTTAGGCCTCCTGACTAGCGGGAGGGCGAGGGAGACCCAGTACTTC. The J gene is TRBJ2-5, the V gene TRBV7-2, with 14 bases matching TRBD2. The CDR3 spans 19 residues. The V and J ends lost 1 base and 5 bases, in that order; junction bases with no gene match: 12. Per germline, CDR1 SGHTA and CDR2 FQGNSA.

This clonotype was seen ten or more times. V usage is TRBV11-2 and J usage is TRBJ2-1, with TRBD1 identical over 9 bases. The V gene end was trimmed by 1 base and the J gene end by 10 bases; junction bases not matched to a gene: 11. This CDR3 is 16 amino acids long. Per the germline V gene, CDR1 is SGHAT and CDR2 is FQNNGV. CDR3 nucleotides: TGTGCCAGCAGCTTAGTAGGCGGGACAGGGCCTCACGAGCAGTTCTTC. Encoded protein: CASSLVGGTGPHEQFF.

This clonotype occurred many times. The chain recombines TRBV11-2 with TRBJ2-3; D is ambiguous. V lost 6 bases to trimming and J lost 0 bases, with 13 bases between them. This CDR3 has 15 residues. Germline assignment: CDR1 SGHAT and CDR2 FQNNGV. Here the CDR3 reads CASRQVHWSTDTQYF. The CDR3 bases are TGTGCCAGCAGACAAGTACATTGGAGCACAGATACGCAGTATTTT.

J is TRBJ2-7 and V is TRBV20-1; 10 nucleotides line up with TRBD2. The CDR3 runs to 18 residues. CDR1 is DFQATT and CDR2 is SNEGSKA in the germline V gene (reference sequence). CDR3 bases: TGCAGCGCGGCCGCCACTCCGGGACTAGCGTCCCTGGCATCCGAGCAGTACTTC. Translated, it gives CSAAATPGLASLASEQYF.

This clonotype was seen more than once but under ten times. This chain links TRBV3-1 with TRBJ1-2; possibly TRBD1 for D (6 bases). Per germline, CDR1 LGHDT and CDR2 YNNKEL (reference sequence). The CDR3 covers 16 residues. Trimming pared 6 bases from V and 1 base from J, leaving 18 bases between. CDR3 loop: CASSLTQGSFNYGYTF. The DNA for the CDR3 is TGTGCCAGCAGTCTTACCCAGGGGTCCTTTAACTATGGCTACACCTTC.

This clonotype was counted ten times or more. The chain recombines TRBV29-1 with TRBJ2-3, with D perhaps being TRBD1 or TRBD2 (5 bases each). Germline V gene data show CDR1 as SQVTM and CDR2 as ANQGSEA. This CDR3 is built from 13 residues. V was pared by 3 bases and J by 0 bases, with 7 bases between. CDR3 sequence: CSVDRDSTDTQYF. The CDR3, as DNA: TGCAGCGTTGACCGGGACAGCACAGATACGCAGTATTTT.

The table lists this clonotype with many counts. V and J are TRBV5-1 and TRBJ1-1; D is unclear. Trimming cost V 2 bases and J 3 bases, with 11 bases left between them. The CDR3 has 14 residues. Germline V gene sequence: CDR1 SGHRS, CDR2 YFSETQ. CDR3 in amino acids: CASSLQGADTEAFF. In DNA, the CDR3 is TGCGCCAGCAGCTTACAAGGTGCGGACACTGAAGCTTTCTTT.